Listed here are 19 T cell receptor beta chains from one sample, sequenced in a study of blood T cell repertoires in COVID-19. Produced via immunoSEQ multiplex PCR; TCRdb's table is partial and in-frame only. Of more than 100,000 clones listed, 78% are singletons. Sequencing was performed on peripheral blood. Receptor source: a man aged 70 or older with acute or convalescent COVID-19.

V usage is TRBV7-6 and J usage is TRBJ2-1; 8 bases are shared with TRBD2. The CDR3 is 17 amino acids. CDR1 is SGHVS and CDR2 is FNYEAQ in the germline V gene. The J segment lost 0 bases and the V segment lost 7 bases, leaving 11 bases of the junction unmatched. As DNA, the CDR3 is TGTGCCAGCAACCTAGTAGCGGGGCGTTACTCCTACAATGAGCAGTTCTTC. Amino acid sequence: CASNLVAGRYSYNEQFF.

This clone was seen just once. The chain is built from TRBV6-5 and TRBJ1-5; 7 bases fit TRBD1. CDR3 length: 13 residues. The V segment lost 10 bases and the J segment 3 bases; nucleotides outside the gene matches: 6. Germline V CDR1 and CDR2: MNHEY, SVGAGI. CDR3 amino acids: CAIRQGINQPQHF. In DNA form, the CDR3 reads TGTGCCATCAGACAGGGAATCAATCAGCCCCAGCATTTT.

The rearrangement uses TRBV7-2 and TRBJ2-5; 12 positions agree with TRBD2. The CDR3 is made up of 16 amino acids. After removal of 5 bases from V and 1 base from J, the junction contained 5 bases not matched to a gene. The V gene's germline CDR1 is SGHTA and CDR2 FQGNSA. The CDR3 DNA is TGTGCCAGCAGCCGTGGACTAGCGGGACCCCAAGAGACCCAGTACTTC. Residues: CASSRGLAGPQETQYF.

V is TRBV19 and J is TRBJ1-2; TRBD1 might be the D (5 bases). V was cut by 3 bases and J by 5 bases, with 13 bases left in between. Germline V gene sequence: CDR1 LNHDA, CDR2 SQIVND (reference sequence). CDR3 length equals 14 residues. The CDR3 protein is CASSMEGLGYGYTF. The CDR3 DNA reads as TGTGCCAGTAGTATGGAGGGGCTTGGGTATGGCTACACCTTC.

The chain carries TRBV2 and TRBJ2-2; D not certain. Trimming stripped 5 bases from V and 0 bases from J, with 10 bases between. CDR1 and CDR2 from the germline V gene are SNHLY and FYNNEI. The CDR3 runs 15 residues. The CDR3 reads CASSLYTSNTGELFF. CDR3 nucleotide sequence: TGTGCCAGCAGTCTGTACACCTCGAACACCGGGGAGCTGTTTTTT. Filled out from reference TRBV2 and TRBJ2-2, the complete variable domain reads EPEVTQTPSHQVTQMGQEVILRCVPISNHLYFYWYRQILGQKVEFLVSFYNNEISEKSEIFDDQFSVERPDGSNFTLKIRSTKLEDSAMYFCASSLYTSNTGELFFGEGSRLTVL.

V is TRBV4-3 and J is TRBJ2-3; 9 bases are a match to TRBD2. Germline V gene lookup returns CDR1 LGHNA and CDR2 YSLEER. The CDR3 has 18 amino acids. Trimming at V came to 0 bases and at J to 3 bases, leaving 10 bases not matched to a gene. CDR3 residues: CASSQDTGPSGVTDTQYF. DNA for the CDR3: TGCGCCAGCAGCCAAGATACCGGCCCTAGCGGGGTTACAGATACGCAGTATTTT.

This chain uses TRBV5-1 with TRBJ2-7; perhaps TRBD1 as D (6 bases). The germline V and J ends were trimmed by 5 bases and 0 bases, with 12 bases remaining between them. The CDR3 is 14 residues long. CDR1 SGHRS and CDR2 YFSETQ come from the germline V gene. For the CDR3, the DNA is TGCGCCAGCAGGACAACAGGGAACTCCTACGAGCAGTACTTC. This codes for CASRTTGNSYEQYF.

The chain employs TRBV19 and TRBJ1-5; D is possibly TRBD1 (6 bases). CDR1 is LNHDA, CDR2 SQIVND, per germline (reference sequence). V was shortened by 5 bases and J by 3 bases, with 26 bases between the two germline ends. The CDR3 consists of 19 residues. The CDR3 DNA sequence: TGTGCCAGTAGTTCCCACGGGGGGGCCCTTACGGCGTACAATCAGCCCCAGCATTTT. Amino acid sequence: CASSSHGGALTAYNQPQHF.

This clone was found many times. The V and J genes are TRBV27 and TRBJ1-4; 9 nucleotides match TRBD1. With V trimmed by 6 bases and J by 5 bases, 7 bases remained unmatched. Germline V gene data show CDR1 as MNHEY and CDR2 as SMNVEV (reference sequence). This CDR3 is built from 15 residues. CDR3 amino acids: CASRLQGAGNEKLFF. The CDR3 DNA sequence: TGTGCCAGCAGGTTACAGGGGGCAGGCAATGAAAAACTGTTTTTT. The entire variable domain, with the rest obtained from reference TRBV27 and TRBJ1-4, is as follows: EAQVTQNPRYLITVTGKKLTVTCSQNMNHEYMSWYRQDPGLGLRQIYYSMNVEVTDKGDVPEGYKVSRKEKRNFPLILESPSPNQTSLYFCASRLQGAGNEKLFFGSGTQLSVL.

About this clone itself: One end of the junction fails to match germline, which may point to a read error. The CDR3 region has the DNA TGTGCCACCAGCGGAGATTACTACGAGCAGTACTTC. Encoded protein: CATSGDYYEQYF. The chain employs TRBV15 and TRBJ2-7; the D is unclear. The CDR3 length is 12 residues. Germline-derived CDR1 and CDR2 are LNHNV and YYDKDF (reference sequence).

This clone was counted a few times. CDR3 loop: CATVGGNYGYTF. The CDR3 bases are TGTGCCACCGTCGGGGGTAACTATGGCTACACCTTC. The chain has TRBV10-3 and TRBJ1-2; a possible D gene is TRBD1 (5 bases). The CDR3 totals 12 residues. V was pared by 10 bases and J by 1 base, with 10 bases between. Germline CDR1 reads ENHRY; CDR2 reads SYGVKD.

The V call is TRBV5-1, the J call TRBJ1-2; 11 nucleotides align to TRBD1. The germline gives CDR1 SGHRS, CDR2 YFSETQ. The CDR3 spans 14 residues. V was pared by 5 bases and J by 8 bases, with 8 bases of the junction left unmatched. The CDR3 region is CASSTDRGPGGYTF. The CDR3 bases are TGCGCCAGCAGTACGGACAGGGGGCCGGGAGGCTACACCTTC.

The V call is TRBV29-1, the J call TRBJ2-1; D remains unclear. The germline V gene encodes CDR1 SQVTM and CDR2 ANQGSEA. The CDR3 contains 15 residues. V lost 8 bases, J lost 4 bases, and 21 bases lay in between. DNA for the CDR3: TGCAGCTTACGTGGTGGAGCTCTGGGTTACAATGAGCAGTTCTTC. It encodes CSLRGGALGYNEQFF.

The chain recombines TRBV9 with TRBJ1-1; no reliable D call. There are 14 residues in the CDR3. CDR1 and CDR2 from the germline V gene are SGDLS and YYNGEE. V was cut by 4 bases and J by 3 bases, with 13 bases left in between. CDR3 residues: CASSSGVWDTEAFF. The CDR3 DNA is TGTGCCAGCAGCTCGGGAGTTTGGGACACTGAAGCTTTCTTT.

The J gene is TRBJ2-7, the V gene TRBV25-1, with TRBD1 identical over 7 bases. Germline V gene sequence: CDR1 MGHDK, CDR2 SYGVNS. CDR3 length: 14 residues. J gave up 0 bases and V 3 bases, and 2 bases lay outside the gene matches. The CDR3 bases are TGTGCCAGCAGTGATGACAGGGCCTCCTACGAGCAGTACTTC. As protein: CASSDDRASYEQYF.

The chain joins TRBV27 to TRBJ1-5, with a tentative D call TRBD1 (5 bases). Trimming shortened V by 6 bases and J by 8 bases, and 17 bases separated the two germline ends. Germline loops: CDR1 MNHEY, CDR2 SMNVEV (reference sequence). The CDR3 is made up of 14 amino acids. CDR3 in amino acids: CASRATDWKEPQHF. The DNA for the CDR3 is TGTGCCAGCAGGGCGACAGACTGGAAGGAGCCCCAGCATTTT.

The CDR3 nucleotides are TGTGCCAGTAGCCTCGACACAGGGTTTAACGAAAAACTGTTTTTT. Its protein is CASSLDTGFNEKLFF. The chain links TRBV19 to TRBJ1-4, with D tentatively TRBD1 (6 bases). Germline V gene data show CDR1 as LNHDA and CDR2 as SQIVND (reference sequence). Trimming left V 6 bases short and J 8 bases short, with 19 bases between. This CDR3 is 15 amino acids long. Together with reference TRBV19 and TRBJ1-4, the CDR3 gives the full variable domain: DGGITQSPKYLFRKEGQNVTLSCEQNLNHDAMYWYRQDPGQGLRLIYYSQIVNDFQKGDIAEGYSVSREKKESFPLTVTSAQKNPTAFYLCASSLDTGFNEKLFFGSGTQLSVL.

The chain uses TRBV7-2 and TRBJ2-7; 8 bases align to TRBD2. This CDR3 has 15 residues. The germline V gene has CDR1 SGHTA and CDR2 FQGNSA. The V and J ends lost 2 bases and 1 base, in that order; junction bases with no gene match: 4. CDR3 in amino acids: CASSLRAGVSYEQYF. The CDR3 bases are TGTGCCAGCAGCTTACGAGCGGGGGTTTCCTACGAGCAGTACTTC. The variable domain in full, with the rest retrieved from reference TRBV7-2 and TRBJ2-7, is GAGVSQSPSNKVTEKGKDVELRCDPISGHTALYWYRQSLGQGLEFLIYFQGNSAPDKSGLPSDRFSAERTGGSVSTLTIQRTQQEDSAVYLCASSLRAGVSYEQYFGPGTRLTVT.

The chain employs TRBV28 and TRBJ1-2; D perhaps matches TRBD1 (6 bases). Trimming shortened V by 6 bases and J by 8 bases, and 28 bases separated the two germline ends. CDR1 is MDHEN and CDR2 is SYDVKM in the germline V gene. The CDR3 extends over 17 amino acids. CDR3 DNA: TGTGCCAGCAGACACCCCCCCGGACAGAACCGCTTCGGAGGCTACACCTTC. Protein: CASRHPPGQNRFGGYTF.